This T cell receptor (beta chain) is from a study of technical replicates of blood from several donors. V gave up 0 bases and J gave up 5 bases, with 7 bases separating them. Germline V gene sequence: CDR1 WNHNN, CDR2 SYGVQD (reference sequence). This CDR3 is built from 14 residues. The table came from immunoSEQ multiplex PCR; TCRdb's copy has only in-frame clones and leaves some out. The sample records about 13,000 clones, about 86% being singletons. The receptor's source is a human donor in good health. The chain links TRBV10-1 to TRBJ2-2, with D hard to call. Source material: PBMCs. The CDR3 DNA follows: TGCGCCAGCAGTGAGTCGCAGTTAACCGGGGAGCTGTTTTTT. Protein: CASSESQLTGELFF.